Presented here are 13 T cell receptor beta chains from one specimen sequenced in a study of T cells in Graves' hyperthyroidism and ophthalmopathy. Amplified regions were TCR beta CDR3 sequences from RNA transcripts. HTBI primers were used for first-round RT-PCR of the TCR CDR3. TCRdb analysed the multiplex PCR reads with MiXCR anew, one entry per CDR3 protein. Of 45,000 to 55,000 distinct CDR3 sequences listed, roughly 51% are singletons. Sequenced material: peripheral blood or thyroid tissue (not recorded which). Every receptor here comes from a young man with Graves' hyperthyroidism.

The chain joins TRBV29-1 to TRBJ1-4; a possible D gene is TRBD1 (6 bases). This CDR3 has 14 amino acids. The V and J ends lost 5 bases and 0 bases respectively, with 10 bases between them. Germline V gene sequence: CDR1 SQVTM, CDR2 ANQGSEA. The chain's CDR3 is CSVTTGATNEKLFF. DNA for the CDR3: TGCAGCGTTACGACAGGTGCAACTAATGAAAAACTGTTTTTT.

In its sample, this clonotype was seen many times. The chain recombines TRBV9 with TRBJ2-7, with D possibly TRBD2 on 7 matching bases. CDR3 size: 16 residues. The V gene's germline CDR1 is SGDLS and CDR2 YYNGEE. V was shortened by 3 bases and J by 4 bases, with 20 bases between the two germline ends. CDR3 region: CASSAPGGANVYEQYF. The CDR3 region has the DNA TGTGCCAGCAGCGCCCCTGGGGGGGCGAACGTTTACGAGCAGTACTTC.

This clonotype was counted a few times. This chain uses TRBV19 with TRBJ1-2; 8 nucleotides line up with TRBD1. V shed 10 bases, J shed 6 bases, and the junction held 10 bases outside the gene matches. CDR1 is LNHDA and CDR2 is SQIVND in the germline V gene (reference sequence). The CDR3 is 13 residues long. CDR3 sequence (DNA): TGTGCCACAGCAAGGACAGGGACTGATGGCTACACCTTC. Translation: CATARTGTDGYTF.

Here the CDR3 reads CASSNRYDYEQYF. The CDR3 DNA is TGTGCCAGCTCGAACCGTTACGACTACGAGCAGTACTTC. J is TRBJ2-7 and V is TRBV7-2; no clear D gene. V shed 8 bases and J shed 3 bases, with 14 bases lying between them. This CDR3 comprises 13 residues. Germline values: CDR1 SGHTA, CDR2 FQGNSA.

This clonotype was observed many times. CDR3 DNA sequence: TGTGCCAGCAGCACGGGACCGGGGTCCTACGAGCAGTACTTC. It codes for CASSTGPGSYEQYF. V and J are TRBV11-3 and TRBJ2-7; TRBD1 or TRBD2 may be the D gene (5 bases each). This CDR3 is 14 amino acids long. V was cut by 5 bases and J by 1 base, with 12 bases left in between. The germline V gene has CDR1 SGHNT and CDR2 YENEEA.

The chain recombines TRBV2 with TRBJ2-7; tentatively, D is TRBD1 (6 bases). Germline values: CDR1 SNHLY, CDR2 FYNNEI. CDR3 length equals 12 residues. V lost 7 bases and J lost 2, with 9 bases in between. CDR3 nucleotides: TGTGCCAGCACGGACAGCACCTACGAGCAGTACTTC. It encodes CASTDSTYEQYF.

The chain combines TRBV4-3 with TRBJ1-1; D is unresolved. The CDR3 runs to 13 residues. V lost 3 bases and J lost 5, with 10 bases in between. Germline V gene lookup returns CDR1 LGHNA and CDR2 YSLEER. CDR3 coding DNA: TGCGCCAGCAGCCATCCAAGTCAGACTGAAGCTTTCTTT. It specifies CASSHPSQTEAFF.

The chain links TRBV4-3 to TRBJ2-3; 7 bases match TRBD2. The V segment lost 4 bases and the J segment 6 bases; nucleotides outside the gene matches: 10. This CDR3 region has 15 residues. Germline-derived CDR1 and CDR2 are LGHNA and YSLEER. CDR3 sequence (DNA): TGCGCCAGCAGCCTAGCTAGCGGAGCCAGTGATACGCAGTATTTT. It specifies CASSLASGASDTQYF.

The chain carries TRBV7-2 and TRBJ1-1; 8 bases align to TRBD1. The CDR3 totals 13 residues. J was trimmed by 4 bases and V by 6 bases; bases with no gene match: 4. Germline lookup yields CDR1 SGHTA and CDR2 FQGNSA. The CDR3 region has the DNA TGTGCCAGCAGGGACAGGGCCGGCACTGAAGCTTTCTTT. This translates into CASRDRAGTEAFF.

The rearrangement links TRBV7-9 to TRBJ1-6; 9 nucleotides match TRBD1. CDR3 length: 14 residues. Germline CDR1 is SEHNR and CDR2 is FQNEAQ (reference sequence). After removal of 5 bases from V and 10 bases from J, the junction contained 6 bases not matched to a gene. The CDR3 nucleotides are TGTGCCAGCAGCCGCGGGACAGGGTTGTCACCCCTCCACTTT. Translated: CASSRGTGLSPLHF.

The chain joins TRBV11-2 to TRBJ1-3; unclear D gene. The CDR3 contains 14 residues. V was clipped by 1 base and J by 2 bases, with 6 bases between them. Germline-derived CDR1 and CDR2 are SGHAT and FQNNGV. The CDR3 DNA is TGTGCCAGCAGCTTAGGCCATGCTGGAAACACCATATATTTT. Encoded protein: CASSLGHAGNTIYF.

V is TRBV24-1 and J is TRBJ1-1, with D unclear. The germline V gene encodes CDR1 KGHDR and CDR2 SFDVKD. This CDR3 region has 14 residues. Trimming shortened V by 2 bases and J by 8 bases, and 14 bases separated the two germline ends. CDR3 residues: CATSDSHSLGEAFF. The CDR3 DNA is TGTGCCACCAGTGATTCACACTCACTCGGAGAAGCTTTCTTT.

The chain joins TRBV20-1 to TRBJ1-3; D not resolved. The germline V gene has CDR1 DFQATT and CDR2 SNEGSKA (reference sequence). CDR3 length: 12 residues. The V and J ends lost 4 bases and 4 bases respectively, with 8 bases between them. CDR3 residues: CSAIGVGNTIYF. The CDR3 nucleotides are TGCAGTGCTATTGGGGTGGGAAACACCATATATTTT.